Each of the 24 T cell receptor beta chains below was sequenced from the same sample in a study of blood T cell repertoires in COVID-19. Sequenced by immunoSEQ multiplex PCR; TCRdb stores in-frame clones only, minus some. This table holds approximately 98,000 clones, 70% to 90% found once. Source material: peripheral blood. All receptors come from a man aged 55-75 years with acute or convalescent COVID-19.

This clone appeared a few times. The CDR3 coding sequence is TGTGCCAGCAGTGATCCCCGAGAGGGAACTGAAGCTTTCTTT. Translated: CASSDPREGTEAFF. This chain uses TRBV6-1 with TRBJ1-1; no firm D call. The germline gives CDR1 MNHNS, CDR2 SASEGT. The CDR3 has 14 amino acids. The V end lost 3 bases, the J end lost 5 bases, and 13 bases lay between the germline ends.

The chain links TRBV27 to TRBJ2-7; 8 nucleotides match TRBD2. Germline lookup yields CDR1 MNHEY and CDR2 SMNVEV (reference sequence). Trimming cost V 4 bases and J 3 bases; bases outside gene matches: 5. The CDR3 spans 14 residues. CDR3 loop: CASSSPGTSYEQYF. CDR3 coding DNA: TGTGCCAGCAGTTCTCCAGGGACTAGCTACGAGCAGTACTTC.

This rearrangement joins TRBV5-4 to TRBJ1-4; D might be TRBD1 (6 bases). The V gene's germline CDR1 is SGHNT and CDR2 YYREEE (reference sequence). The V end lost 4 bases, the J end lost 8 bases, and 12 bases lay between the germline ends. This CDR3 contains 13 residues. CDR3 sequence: CASSRDISEKLFF. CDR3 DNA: TGTGCCAGCAGCCGGGACATCTCCGAAAAACTGTTTTTT.

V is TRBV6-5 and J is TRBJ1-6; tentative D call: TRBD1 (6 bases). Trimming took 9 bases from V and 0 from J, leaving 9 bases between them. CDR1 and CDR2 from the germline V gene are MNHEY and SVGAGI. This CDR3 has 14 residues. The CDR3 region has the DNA TGTGCCAGTAACAGGGCCTCCTATAATTCACCCCTCCACTTT. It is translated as CASNRASYNSPLHF.

The chain's CDR3 is CATGAKVDTEAFF. The CDR3 DNA follows: TGTGCCACCGGAGCCAAAGTGGACACTGAAGCTTTCTTT. This chain links TRBV10-3 with TRBJ1-1; D gene uncertain. The CDR3 loop spans 13 amino acids. Trimming removed 10 bases at V and 3 bases at J, with 15 bases between. Germline V gives CDR1 ENHRY, CDR2 SYGVKD.

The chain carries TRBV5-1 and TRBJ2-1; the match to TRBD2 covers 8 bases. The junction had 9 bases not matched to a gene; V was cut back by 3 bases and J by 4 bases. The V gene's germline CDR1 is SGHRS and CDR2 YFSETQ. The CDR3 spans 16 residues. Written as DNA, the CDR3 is TGCGCCAGCAGCTCCGCGGCCGGGGGGGATTACAATGAGCAGTTCTTC. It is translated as CASSSAAGGDYNEQFF.

The DNA of the CDR3 is TGTGCCACCAGTGCACAGTGGGACACCGGGGAGCTGTTTTTT. Translated: CATSAQWDTGELFF. The chain recombines TRBV24-1 with TRBJ2-2, with unresolved D. Between the trimmed V and J ends, which lost 5 bases and 3 bases, there was a span of 9 bases. The CDR3 has 14 residues. Germline V gene lookup returns CDR1 KGHDR and CDR2 SFDVKD.

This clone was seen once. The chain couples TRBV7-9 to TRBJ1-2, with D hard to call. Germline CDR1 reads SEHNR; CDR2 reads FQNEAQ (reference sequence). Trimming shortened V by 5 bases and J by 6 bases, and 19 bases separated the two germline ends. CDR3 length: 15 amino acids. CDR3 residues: CASSPLIPLKDGYTF. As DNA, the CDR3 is TGTGCCAGCAGCCCACTTATTCCCCTTAAAGATGGCTACACCTTC.

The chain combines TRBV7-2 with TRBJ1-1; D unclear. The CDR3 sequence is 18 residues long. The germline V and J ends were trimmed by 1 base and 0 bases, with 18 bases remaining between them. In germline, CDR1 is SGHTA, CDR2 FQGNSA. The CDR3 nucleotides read TGTGCCAGCAGCTTAGTAGGTTTTGGCGGCGAGATGAACACTGAAGCTTTCTTT. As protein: CASSLVGFGGEMNTEAFF.

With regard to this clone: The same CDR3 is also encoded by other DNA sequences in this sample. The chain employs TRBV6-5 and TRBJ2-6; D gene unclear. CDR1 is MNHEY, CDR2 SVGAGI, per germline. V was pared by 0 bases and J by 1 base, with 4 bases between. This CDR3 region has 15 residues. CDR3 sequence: CASSYSRSGANVLTF. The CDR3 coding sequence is TGTGCCAGCAGTTACTCCAGGTCTGGGGCCAACGTCCTGACTTTC.

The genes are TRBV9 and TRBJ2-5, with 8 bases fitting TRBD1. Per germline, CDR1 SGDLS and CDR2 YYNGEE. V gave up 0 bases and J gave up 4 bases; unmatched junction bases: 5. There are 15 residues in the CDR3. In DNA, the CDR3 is TGTGCCAGCAGCGTAGGACAGGGGTCCGGAGAGACCCAGTACTTC. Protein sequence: CASSVGQGSGETQYF.

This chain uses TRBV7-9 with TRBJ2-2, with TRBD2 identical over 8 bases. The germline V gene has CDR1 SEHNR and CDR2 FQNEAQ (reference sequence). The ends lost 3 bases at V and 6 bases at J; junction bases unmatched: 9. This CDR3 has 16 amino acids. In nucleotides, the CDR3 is TGTGCCAGCAGCTTCTCTGGCCGGGAGGGTCCCGGGGAGCTGTTTTTT. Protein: CASSFSGREGPGELFF. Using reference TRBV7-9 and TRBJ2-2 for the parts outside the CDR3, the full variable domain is DTGVSQNPRHKITKRGQNVTFRCDPISEHNRLYWYRQTLGQGPEFLTYFQNEAQLEKSRLLSDRFSAERPKGSFSTLEIQRTEQGDSAMYLCASSFSGREGPGELFFGEGSRLTVL.

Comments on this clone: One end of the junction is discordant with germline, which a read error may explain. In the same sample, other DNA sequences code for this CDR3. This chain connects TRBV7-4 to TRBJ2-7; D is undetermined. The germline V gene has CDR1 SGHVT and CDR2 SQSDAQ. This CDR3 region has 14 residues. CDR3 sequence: CASSLVVSSYEQYF. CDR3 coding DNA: TGTGCCAGTAGCTTAGTCGTCAGCTCCTACGAGCAGTACTTC.

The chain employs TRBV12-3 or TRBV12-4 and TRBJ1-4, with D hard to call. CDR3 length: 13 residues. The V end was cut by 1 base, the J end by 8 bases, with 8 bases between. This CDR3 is CASSLGLWEKLFF. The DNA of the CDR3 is TGTGCCAGCAGTTTAGGTCTATGGGAAAAACTGTTTTTT.

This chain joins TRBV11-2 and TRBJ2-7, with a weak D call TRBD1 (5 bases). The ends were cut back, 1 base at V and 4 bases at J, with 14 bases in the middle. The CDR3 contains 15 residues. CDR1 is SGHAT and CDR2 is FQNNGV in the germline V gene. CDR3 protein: CASSLVPDTQYEQYF. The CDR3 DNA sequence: TGTGCCAGCAGCTTAGTCCCGGACACCCAATACGAGCAGTACTTC.

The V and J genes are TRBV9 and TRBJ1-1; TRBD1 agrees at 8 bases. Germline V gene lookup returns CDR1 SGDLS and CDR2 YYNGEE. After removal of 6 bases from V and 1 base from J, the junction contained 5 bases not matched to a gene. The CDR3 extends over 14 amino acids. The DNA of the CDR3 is TGTGCCAGCACCAGGGGGCTCTCGAACACTGAAGCTTTCTTT. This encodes CASTRGLSNTEAFF.

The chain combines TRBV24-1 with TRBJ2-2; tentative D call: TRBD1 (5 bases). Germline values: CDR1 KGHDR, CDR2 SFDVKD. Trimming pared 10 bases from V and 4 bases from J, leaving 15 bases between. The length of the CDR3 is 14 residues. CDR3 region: CATAGAGITGELFF. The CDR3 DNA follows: TGTGCCACTGCTGGGGCAGGTATCACCGGGGAGCTGTTTTTT.

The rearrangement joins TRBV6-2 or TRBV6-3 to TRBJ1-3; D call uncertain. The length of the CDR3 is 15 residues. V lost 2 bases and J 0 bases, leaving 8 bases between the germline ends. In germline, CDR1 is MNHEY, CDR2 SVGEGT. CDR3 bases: TGTGCCAGCAGTTACGGGCGTAGCTCTGGAAACACCATATATTTT. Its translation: CASSYGRSSGNTIYF.

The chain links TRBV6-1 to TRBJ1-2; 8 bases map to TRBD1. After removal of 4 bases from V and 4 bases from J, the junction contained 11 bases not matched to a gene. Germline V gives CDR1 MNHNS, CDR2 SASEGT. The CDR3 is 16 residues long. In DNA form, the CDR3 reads TGTGCCAGCAGTGTGAGGGGGGACACAGGGGGCTATGGCTACACCTTC. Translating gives CASSVRGDTGGYGYTF.

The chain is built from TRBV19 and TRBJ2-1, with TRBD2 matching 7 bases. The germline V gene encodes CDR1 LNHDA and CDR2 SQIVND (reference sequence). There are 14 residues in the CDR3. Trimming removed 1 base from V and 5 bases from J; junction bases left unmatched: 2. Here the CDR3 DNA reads TGTGCCAGTAGTATAGGAGCGGGGCACAATGAGCAGTTCTTC. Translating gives CASSIGAGHNEQFF.

Written as DNA, the CDR3 is TGTGCCAGCAGTTACGGGACAGGGGGCAATCAGCCCCAGCATTTT. Its protein is CASSYGTGGNQPQHF. The chain uses TRBV6-6 and TRBJ1-5, with 10 bases aligning to TRBD1. The J segment lost 2 bases and the V segment lost 2 bases, leaving 0 bases of the junction unmatched. CDR1 is MNHNY, CDR2 SVGAGI, per germline (reference sequence). The CDR3 covers 15 residues.

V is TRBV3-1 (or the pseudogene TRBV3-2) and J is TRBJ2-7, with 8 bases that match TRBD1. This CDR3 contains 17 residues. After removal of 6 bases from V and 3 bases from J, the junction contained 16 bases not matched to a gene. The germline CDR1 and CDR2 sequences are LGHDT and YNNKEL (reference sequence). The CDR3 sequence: CASSRGGGTGLLYEQYF. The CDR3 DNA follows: TGTGCCAGCAGTCGAGGAGGGGGGACAGGATTACTCTACGAGCAGTACTTC.

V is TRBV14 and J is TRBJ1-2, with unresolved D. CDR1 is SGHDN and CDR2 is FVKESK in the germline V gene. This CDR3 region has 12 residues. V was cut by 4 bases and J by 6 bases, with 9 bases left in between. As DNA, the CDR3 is TGTGCCAGCAGCCCTAGAATTGATGGCTACACCTTC. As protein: CASSPRIDGYTF.

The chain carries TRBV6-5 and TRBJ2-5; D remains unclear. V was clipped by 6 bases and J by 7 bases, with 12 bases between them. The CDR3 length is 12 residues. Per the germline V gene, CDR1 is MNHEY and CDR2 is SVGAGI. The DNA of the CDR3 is TGTGCCAGCAGCCCGAGTCCGGGGACCCAGTACTTC. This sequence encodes CASSPSPGTQYF.